This TCR beta chain was captured by sequencing in a study of molecular identifiers for immune sequencing clone quantification. Naive CD8 T cells underwent sorting with the CD8+CD4-CCR7+CD45RA+ definition. Bulk TCR library preparation followed previously described methods with listed TCR primers. TCRdb re-called the PCR reads with MiXCR, one entry per CDR3 protein. The data contain about 510,000 distinct CDR3 sequences, approximately 25% of them singletons. In germline, CDR1 is SQVTM, CDR2 ANQGSEA. CDR3 length equals 14 residues. The V end was cut by 7 bases, the J end by 0 bases, with 13 bases between. This clonotype was recorded only once.

This sequence was found in a human donor in good health. Some libraries in this study had Jurkat cell RNA spiked in. The V and J genes are TRBV29-1 and TRBJ2-1, with D tentatively TRBD1 or TRBD2 (5 bases each). The specimen sequenced was naive CD8+ T cells from blood, with Jurkat cell RNA spiked in. Subset of the sample: FACS-sorted CD8+CD4-CCR7+CD45RA+ naive T cells. This CDR3 is CSAGTVNSYNEQFF. CDR3 DNA sequence: TGCAGCGCAGGGACGGTCAACTCCTACAATGAGCAGTTCTTC.